Sequencing of this T cell receptor (beta chain) was carried out in a study of cytomegalovirus exposure and HLA in healthy donors. Study details: Of about 400 genotyped donors, approximately 80% clustered with self-reported Caucasian donors.

On this clone itself: Its antigen is not known.

Germline loops: CDR1 MNHNS, CDR2 SASEGT. The CDR3 has 12 residues. Trimming removed 5 bases from V and 6 bases from J, with 11 bases in between. The PCR was carried out with 60 Vbeta primers and 13 Jbeta primers. Only in-frame clones appear in the TCRdb table, and some are missing; sequencing was by immunoSEQ multiplex PCR. The sample contains 100,000 to 150,000 clones, approximately 69% of which appear only once. The donors (healthy individuals) were bone marrow donors. Findings of the study overall: It was shown in a later analysis that HLA-associated TCR beta chains were more clonally expanded than other, equally common chains.

The receptor's source is a middle-aged man in good health and CMV-seropositive. The V gene is TRBV6-1, the J gene TRBJ2-7; a weak D match, TRBD1 (5 bases). Sequenced material: PBMCs. CDR3 coding DNA: TGTGCCAGCAGTAAGACAGACCCCGAGCAGTACTTC. Encoded protein: CASSKTDPEQYF.